The 30 T cell receptor beta chains given below trace back to one sample, sequenced in a study of blood T cell dynamics during melanoma immunotherapy. The data were produced by immunoSEQ multiplex PCR, yet TCRdb's version contains in-frame clones alone and is incomplete. Among some 9,300 clones listed, around nine tenths were seen once. This sample's time point: pre-treatment baseline. The sequenced sample was blood, obtained from a patient treated with checkpoint blockade. Receptors originate from a human donor with melanoma.

The chain carries TRBV10-3 and TRBJ2-5, with D possibly being TRBD1 or TRBD2 (5 bases each). The CDR3 contains 13 residues. The V gene's germline CDR1 is ENHRY and CDR2 SYGVKD. V shed 6 bases and J shed 3 bases, with 11 bases lying between them. CDR3 in DNA: TGTGCCATCAGGAGGGGACCCAAAGAGACCCAGTACTTC. Protein product: CAIRRGPKETQYF.

This clone has a handful of counts. This chain connects TRBV7-9 to TRBJ1-2, with no clear D. Germline V CDR1 and CDR2: SEHNR, FQNEAQ (reference sequence). There are 13 residues in the CDR3. V lost 7 bases to trimming and J lost 8 bases, with 17 bases between them. The CDR3 is CASTLPPRRGYTF. The CDR3 region has the DNA TGTGCCAGCACCCTCCCCCCTCGAAGGGGCTACACCTTC.

The CDR3 DNA reads as TGTGCCAGCAGCATGACAGAGGGGGGCACTGAAGCTTTCTTT. Protein sequence: CASSMTEGGTEAFF. The rearrangement links TRBV6-1 to TRBJ1-1, with D tentatively TRBD1 (6 bases). CDR3 length equals 14 residues. The germline V and J ends were trimmed by 6 bases and 4 bases, with 15 bases remaining between them. In germline, CDR1 is MNHNS, CDR2 SASEGT.

This rearrangement joins TRBV6-6 to TRBJ2-7; possibly TRBD1 for D (5 bases). Trimming removed 2 bases at V and 4 bases at J, with 15 bases between. The length of the CDR3 is 15 residues. Looked up from germline, CDR1 is MNHNY and CDR2 is SVGAGI (reference sequence). The CDR3 is CASSYGAGPIYEQYF. The CDR3 region has the DNA TGTGCCAGCAGTTACGGGGCAGGCCCGATTTACGAGCAGTACTTC.

There are a few counts of this clone. V is TRBV27 and J is TRBJ2-7; unclear D gene. The CDR3 has 13 amino acids. V gave up 3 bases and J gave up 1 base, with 7 bases separating them. Germline V gene data show CDR1 as MNHEY and CDR2 as SMNVEV (reference sequence). The CDR3 DNA reads TGTGCCAGCAGTTTGGGGATTTCCTACGAGCAGTACTTC. Translating gives CASSLGISYEQYF.

This chain joins TRBV13 and TRBJ2-1; 11 bases agree with TRBD2. V gave up 5 bases and J gave up 2 bases; unmatched junction bases: 5. This CDR3 region has 16 residues. Germline CDR1 PRHDT, CDR2 FYEKMQ (reference sequence). DNA of the CDR3: TGTGCCAGCAGCCAGGGGGGACTAGCGGCCTACAATGAGCAGTTCTTC. It is translated as CASSQGGLAAYNEQFF.

The chain carries TRBV19 and TRBJ1-5; D may be TRBD1 (5 bases). Germline V gene lookup returns CDR1 LNHDA and CDR2 SQIVND (reference sequence). Between the trimmed V and J ends, which lost 5 bases and 2 bases, there was a span of 13 bases. CDR3 length: 15 amino acids. CDR3 loop: CASSADRWGNQPQHF. The CDR3 nucleotides read TGTGCCAGTAGTGCCGACAGATGGGGCAATCAGCCCCAGCATTTT.

This clone was counted a few times. The V call is TRBV5-1, the J call TRBJ2-7, with D perhaps TRBD2 (7 bases). Germline loops: CDR1 SGHRS, CDR2 YFSETQ. This CDR3 region has 15 residues. V was cut by 1 base and J by 4 bases, with 15 bases left in between. The CDR3 sequence is CASSLWAGRGYEQYF. The CDR3 nucleotides are TGCGCCAGCAGCTTGTGGGCAGGGAGGGGGTACGAGCAGTACTTC.

This chain connects TRBV5-4 to TRBJ2-5; a weak D match, TRBD1 (6 bases). The CDR3 covers 13 residues. Germline assignment: CDR1 SGHNT and CDR2 YYREEE (reference sequence). V gave up 0 bases and J gave up 5 bases, with 8 bases separating them. This chain's CDR3 is CASSLGQGETQYF. The DNA of the CDR3 is TGTGCCAGCAGCTTGGGGCAGGGGGAGACCCAGTACTTC.

The chain couples TRBV6-4 to TRBJ2-1; perhaps TRBD2 as D (5 bases). CDR1 and CDR2 from the germline V gene are MRHNA and SNTAGT. This CDR3 contains 11 residues. V dropped 6 bases and J dropped 10 bases, with 10 bases sitting between them. In DNA, the CDR3 is TGTGCCAGCAGCCACGGGGTGGAGCAGTTCTTC. This encodes CASSHGVEQFF.

This clone was found a few times. The chain carries TRBV19 and TRBJ2-7; D perhaps matches TRBD1 (5 bases). Germline V gives CDR1 LNHDA, CDR2 SQIVND (reference sequence). The CDR3 loop spans 12 amino acids. V was trimmed by 6 bases and J by 3 bases, leaving 9 bases between them. The CDR3 region has the DNA TGTGCCAGTAGCGGACAAGTCTACGAGCAGTACTTC. This translates into CASSGQVYEQYF. The full variable domain, with the rest looked up from reference TRBV19 and TRBJ2-7, is DGGITQSPKYLFRKEGQNVTLSCEQNLNHDAMYWYRQDPGQGLRLIYYSQIVNDFQKGDIAEGYSVSREKKESFPLTVTSAQKNPTAFYLCASSGQVYEQYFGPGTRLTVT.

The chain is built from TRBV2 and TRBJ2-1, with TRBD2 matching over 11 bases. The J segment lost 6 bases and the V segment lost 0 bases, leaving 16 bases of the junction unmatched. Germline loops: CDR1 SNHLY, CDR2 FYNNEI. This CDR3 is built from 20 residues. This CDR3 is CASSEALGLAGHSRPNEQFF. CDR3 DNA: TGTGCCAGCAGTGAAGCGCTTGGACTAGCGGGCCATTCGAGGCCCAATGAGCAGTTCTTC.

The chain employs TRBV11-1 and TRBJ2-7; 8 bases agree with TRBD2. Germline V lookup: CDR1 SGHAT, CDR2 FQDESV (reference sequence). J was trimmed by 2 bases and V by 4 bases; bases with no gene match: 10. CDR3 length: 16 residues. The CDR3 DNA is TGTGCCAGCAGCTCCCCAGGCGGGAGGCCTCCCTACGAGCAGTACTTC. This encodes CASSSPGGRPPYEQYF.

V gene TRBV6-5 combines with J gene TRBJ1-1; D might be TRBD1 (6 bases). The CDR3 covers 14 residues. CDR1 is MNHEY, CDR2 SVGAGI, per germline. The V gene lost 10 bases and the J gene lost 5 bases, with 20 bases spanning the gap. The CDR3 reads CATTGAGRGTEAFF. DNA for the CDR3: TGTGCCACCACGGGGGCAGGGCGGGGGACTGAAGCTTTCTTT.

Comments on this clone: Relative to the germline gene, one junction end is altered; a read error may explain this. This chain connects TRBV7-7 to TRBJ2-7; D call uncertain. The CDR3 loop spans 15 amino acids. CDR1 and CDR2 (germline): SSHAT, FNYEAQ (reference sequence). The CDR3 here is CASSFAASDHYEQYF. The CDR3 DNA is TGTGCTAGCAGCTTTGCGGCCAGCGACCACTACGAGCAGTACTTC.

This chain joins TRBV6-5 and TRBJ1-1, with unresolved D. The CDR3 consists of 13 residues. Germline V gives CDR1 MNHEY, CDR2 SVGAGI. Trimming left V 1 base short and J 1 base short, with 4 bases between. The CDR3 loop reads CASSYWENTEAFF. The CDR3 DNA is TGTGCCAGCAGTTACTGGGAGAACACTGAAGCTTTCTTT.

The chain is built from TRBV5-6 and TRBJ1-1, with D unclear. Trimming pared 0 bases from V and 5 bases from J, leaving 8 bases between. This CDR3 is 13 amino acids long. CDR1 and CDR2 from the germline V gene are SGHDT and YYEEEE. CDR3 DNA: TGTGCCAGCAGCTTGGTGCGGGGTACTGAAGCTTTCTTT. This translates into CASSLVRGTEAFF.

The chain links TRBV6-1 to TRBJ2-5, with 14 bases fitting TRBD2. Germline assignment: CDR1 MNHNS and CDR2 SASEGT. With 1 base clipped from V and 5 bases from J, the junction kept 6 bases outside the gene matches. The CDR3 has 17 amino acids. The CDR3 DNA is TGTGCCAGCAGTGAAGGGGGACTAGCGGGAGCGAGGGAGACCCAGTACTTC. Translated: CASSEGGLAGARETQYF.

This clone was observed a handful of times. The chain carries TRBV6-1 and TRBJ1-4; D unresolved. V dropped 2 bases and J dropped 0 bases, with 7 bases sitting between them. The CDR3 is 15 residues long. From germline, CDR1 is MNHNS and CDR2 SASEGT. CDR3 in DNA: TGTGCCAGCAGTGAATGGGCACCAACTAATGAAAAACTGTTTTTT. Protein sequence: CASSEWAPTNEKLFF.

The chain couples TRBV29-1 to TRBJ2-7; D tentatively reads TRBD1 or TRBD2 (5 bases each). The CDR3 has 13 residues. CDR1 SQVTM and CDR2 ANQGSEA come from the germline V gene. Between the trimmed V and J ends, which lost 7 bases and 0 bases, there was a span of 13 bases. The CDR3 DNA sequence: TGCAGCGCCGGGACGGAGAGCTCCTACGAGCAGTACTTC. It yields the protein CSAGTESSYEQYF.

The J gene is TRBJ1-1, the V gene TRBV7-9, with 9 bases fitting TRBD1. Losses at the gene ends were 5 bases for V and 3 bases for J; bases not matched to a gene: 13. This CDR3 comprises 17 residues. Germline loops: CDR1 SEHNR, CDR2 FQNEAQ (reference sequence). The CDR3 sequence: CASSPPTGGGGDTEAFF. In DNA form, the CDR3 reads TGTGCCAGCAGCCCCCCTACAGGGGGCGGTGGCGACACTGAAGCTTTCTTT.

The rearrangement links TRBV7-6 to TRBJ2-7; D might be TRBD2 (5 bases). The length of the CDR3 is 13 residues. V gave up 5 bases and J gave up 0 bases, with 8 bases separating them. Germline CDR1 and CDR2: SGHVS and FNYEAQ. Here the CDR3 reads CASSPGNSYEQYF. Written as DNA, the CDR3 is TGTGCCAGCAGCCCCGGGAACTCCTACGAGCAGTACTTC.

The chain joins TRBV7-8 to TRBJ2-5, with D perhaps TRBD2 (6 bases). The DNA matches TRBJ2-7 better at its end, which makes the J call doubtful. This CDR3 is built from 14 residues. Germline CDR1 is SGHVS and CDR2 is FQNEAQ. The CDR3 DNA follows: TGTGCCAGCAGCTTTGGGGCAGGAGGGTACGAGCAGTACTTC. Its protein product is CASSFGAGGYEQYF.

The chain joins TRBV5-5 to TRBJ1-5; D gene ambiguous. Trimming removed 2 bases from V and 3 bases from J, with 9 bases in between. The germline CDR1 and CDR2 sequences are SGHKS and YYEKEE (reference sequence). This CDR3 is 14 amino acids long. Here the CDR3 reads CASSFGTPNQPQHF. In DNA, the CDR3 is TGTGCCAGCAGCTTCGGCACCCCCAATCAGCCCCAGCATTTT.

This chain links TRBV7-9 with TRBJ2-5; D possibly corresponds to TRBD2 (6 bases). The end of the DNA aligns better with TRBJ2-7, so the J call may be wrong. CDR3 length equals 14 residues. The germline V gene has CDR1 SEHNR and CDR2 FQNEAQ (reference sequence). The CDR3 DNA sequence: TGTGCCAGCAGCCGGGACGGAGGGAGGTCCGAGCAGTACTTC. Encoded protein: CASSRDGGRSEQYF.

CDR3 protein: CASSLRVDSSTDTQYF. In DNA form, the CDR3 reads TGTGCCAGCAGCTTAAGGGTGGATAGCAGCACAGATACGCAGTATTTT. The chain joins TRBV11-1 to TRBJ2-3; no firm D call. V was shortened by 2 bases and J by 0 bases, with 12 bases between the two germline ends. Per germline, CDR1 SGHAT and CDR2 FQDESV (reference sequence). The CDR3 runs to 16 residues. The full variable domain, in which reference TRBV11-1 and TRBJ2-3 provide the parts outside the CDR3, is EAEVAQSPRYKITEKSQAVAFWCDPISGHATLYWYRQILGQGPELLVQFQDESVVDDSQLPKDRFSAERLKGVDSTLKIQPAELGDSAMYLCASSLRVDSSTDTQYFGPGTRLTVL.

This clone was detected only once. The chain joins TRBV2 to TRBJ2-1; 9 nucleotides agree with TRBD2. The CDR3 spans 12 residues. V gave up 8 bases and J gave up 10 bases; unmatched junction bases: 6. Germline V lookup: CDR1 SNHLY, CDR2 FYNNEI. The CDR3 DNA is TGTGCCAGCCTCCTAGCGGGGCGGGAGCAGTTCTTC. Its protein product is CASLLAGREQFF. The full variable domain, its missing parts supplied by reference TRBV2 and TRBJ2-1, is EPEVTQTPSHQVTQMGQEVILRCVPISNHLYFYWYRQILGQKVEFLVSFYNNEISEKSEIFDDQFSVERPDGSNFTLKIRSTKLEDSAMYFCASLLAGREQFFGPGTRLTVL.

The J gene is TRBJ2-6, the V gene TRBV9, with D perhaps matching TRBD2 (5 bases). Germline V gives CDR1 SGDLS, CDR2 YYNGEE. The CDR3 length is 16 residues. Between the trimmed V and J ends, which lost 4 bases and 0 bases, there was a span of 11 bases. DNA of the CDR3: TGTGCCAGCAGCCCACGGGGAGCCTCTGGGGCCAACGTCCTGACTTTC. This codes for CASSPRGASGANVLTF. The complete variable domain, with remaining parts taken from reference TRBV9 and TRBJ2-6, reads DSGVTQTPKHLITATGQRVTLRCSPRSGDLSVYWYQQSLDQGLQFLIQYYNGEERAKGNILERFSAQQFPDLHSELNLSSLELGDSALYFCASSPRGASGANVLTFGAGSRLTVL.

J is TRBJ1-2 and V is TRBV7-2; D is perhaps TRBD1 (5 bases). Germline V gene lookup returns CDR1 SGHTA and CDR2 FQGNSA. The CDR3 runs to 11 residues. V was clipped by 5 bases and J by 14 bases, with 15 bases between them. Here the CDR3 DNA reads TGTGCCAGCAGCCCCGATGGGGGAGGGACCTTC. It encodes CASSPDGGGTF.

This chain uses TRBV10-3 with TRBJ2-5; D gene unclear. CDR1 is ENHRY, CDR2 SYGVKD, per germline. The CDR3 covers 13 residues. Trimming removed 0 bases from V and 3 bases from J, with 5 bases in between. CDR3 nucleotides: TGTGCCATCAGTGAGTCGACGGAAGAGACCCAGTACTTC. Translated: CAISESTEETQYF.